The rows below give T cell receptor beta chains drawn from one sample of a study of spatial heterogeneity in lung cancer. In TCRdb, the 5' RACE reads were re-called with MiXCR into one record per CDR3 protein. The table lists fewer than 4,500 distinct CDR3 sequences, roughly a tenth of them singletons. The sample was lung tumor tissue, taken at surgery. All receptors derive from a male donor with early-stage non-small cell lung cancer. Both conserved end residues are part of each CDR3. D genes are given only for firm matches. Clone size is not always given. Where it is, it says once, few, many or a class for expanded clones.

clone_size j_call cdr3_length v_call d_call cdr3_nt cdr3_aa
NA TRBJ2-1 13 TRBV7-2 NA TGTGCCAGCAGCTCTTTACAGGGATCGAGGCAGTTCTTC CASSSLQGSRQFF
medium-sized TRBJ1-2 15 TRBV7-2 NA TGTGCCAGCAGCCCTGACAGCGCCCTTGTCTATGGCTACACCTTC CASSPDSALVYGYTF
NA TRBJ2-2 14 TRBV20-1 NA TGCAGTGCTATTGCCTTCAAGAACACCGGGGAGCTGTTTTTT CSAIAFKNTGELFF
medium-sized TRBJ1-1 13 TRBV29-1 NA TGCAGCGCCCGAAAGGGGGTGAACACTGAAGCTTTCTTT CSARKGVNTEAFF
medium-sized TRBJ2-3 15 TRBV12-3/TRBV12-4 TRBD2 TGTGCCAGCAGCCGGACTAGCGGGGGGTTGGATACGCAGTATTTT CASSRTSGGLDTQYF
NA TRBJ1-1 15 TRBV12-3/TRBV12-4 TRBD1 TGTGCCAGCAGCCGGAGGACAGGCGGTGGCCCCGAAGCTTTCTTT CASSRRTGGGPEAFF
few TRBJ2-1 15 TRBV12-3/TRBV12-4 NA TGTGCCAGCAGCCAGGGGGGCAGCTCCTACAATGAGCAGTTCTTC CASSQGGSSYNEQFF
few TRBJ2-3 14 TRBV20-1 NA TGCAGTGTTCTTGGGCCAGGGAGCACAGATACGCAGTATTTT CSVLGPGSTDTQYF
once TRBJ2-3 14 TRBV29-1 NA TGCAGCTATAACCCCCACGGGAGCACAGATACGCAGTATTTT CSYNPHGSTDTQYF
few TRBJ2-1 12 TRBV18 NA TGTGCCAGCTCACCGTCTAGAAATGAGCAGTTCTTC CASSPSRNEQFF
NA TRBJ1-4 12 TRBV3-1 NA TGTGCCAGCAGCCAATGGACTGAAAAACTGTTTTTT CASSQWTEKLFF
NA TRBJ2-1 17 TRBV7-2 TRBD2 TGTGCACTGGGGGGGACTAGCGGGAGCGGGGCCTACAATGAGCAGTTCTTC CALGGTSGSGAYNEQFF
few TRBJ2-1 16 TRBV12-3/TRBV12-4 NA TGTGCCAGCAGTTTTGGTCCTGAGGGGCCATACAATGAGCAGTTCTTC CASSFGPEGPYNEQFF
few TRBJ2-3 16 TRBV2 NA TGTGCCAGCAGCGTCTTGGAGATCACTTACACAGATACGCAGTATTTT CASSVLEITYTDTQYF
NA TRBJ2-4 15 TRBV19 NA TGTGCCAGTAGTATGCGTCGACAGGAGAAAAACATTCAGTACTTC CASSMRRQEKNIQYF
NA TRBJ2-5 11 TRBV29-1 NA TGCAGCGTTGGGGCATGGGAGACCCAGTACTTC CSVGAWETQYF
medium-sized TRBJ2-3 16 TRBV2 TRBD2 TGTGCCAGCAGTGATTGGCGGGAGCCAGGTGCAGATACGCAGTATTTT CASSDWREPGADTQYF
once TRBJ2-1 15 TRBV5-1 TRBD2 TGCGCCAGCAGCCTTGCGGCGGGAGCCTACAATGAGCAGTTCTTC CASSLAAGAYNEQFF
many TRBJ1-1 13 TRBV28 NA TGTGCCAGCAGTTCACTAGGAGGCACTGAAGCTTTCTTT CASSSLGGTEAFF
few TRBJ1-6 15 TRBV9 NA TGTGCCAGCAGCCCTACCGGGGCCTATAATTCACCCCTCCACTTT CASSPTGAYNSPLHF
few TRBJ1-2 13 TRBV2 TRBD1 TGTGCCAGCACCCGGGACAGCTACTATGGCTACACCTTC CASTRDSYYGYTF
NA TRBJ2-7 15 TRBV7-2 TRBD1 TGTGCCAGCAGCCCGGGACAGGGATACTACGAGCGGCAGTACTTC CASSPGQGYYERQYF
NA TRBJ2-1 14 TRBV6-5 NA TGTGCCAGCAGTTACCAATCTGGTTACATTGAGCAGTTCTTC CASSYQSGYIEQFF
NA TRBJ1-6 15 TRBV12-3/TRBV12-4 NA TGTGCCAGCAGTTTAATGGCAGGGGCAAGTTCACCCCTCCACTTT CASSLMAGASSPLHF
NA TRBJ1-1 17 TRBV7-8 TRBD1 TGTGCCAGCAGCTTAAGGGACAGCCCGTGGATGAACACTGAAGCTTTCTTT CASSLRDSPWMNTEAFF
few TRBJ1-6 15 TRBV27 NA TGTGCCAGCAGTTTGGGCTACTTTGGGTGGGGAACCCTCCACTTT CASSLGYFGWGTLHF
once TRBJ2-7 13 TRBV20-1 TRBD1 TGCAGTGCTAGGCACAGGGGGGTACACGAGCAGTACTTC CSARHRGVHEQYF
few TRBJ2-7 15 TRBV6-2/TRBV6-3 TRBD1 TGTGCCAGCAAGTCAAGACAGGGGGGTTCCTACGAGCAGTACTTC CASKSRQGGSYEQYF
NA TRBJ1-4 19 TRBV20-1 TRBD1 TGCAGTGCCTTCCCGCCAACGGGACAGGGGGCTTTAGTAAATGAAAAACTGTTTTTT CSAFPPTGQGALVNEKLFF
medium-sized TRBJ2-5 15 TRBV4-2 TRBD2 TGTGCCAGCAGTCCCGTGGCGGGGGGTACAGAGACCCAGTACTTC CASSPVAGGTETQYF
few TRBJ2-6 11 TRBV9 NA TGTGCCAGCTCTGGGGCCAACGTCCTGACTTTC CASSGANVLTF
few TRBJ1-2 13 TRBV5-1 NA TGCGCCAGCAGCTTGCGAGCGAACTATGGCTACACCTTC CASSLRANYGYTF
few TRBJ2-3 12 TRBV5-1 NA TGCGCCAGCAGATATAGCACAGATACGCAGTATTTT CASRYSTDTQYF
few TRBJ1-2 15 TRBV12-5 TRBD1 TGTGCTAGTGGCCCTCCCTTACAGGGGGACTATGGCTACACCTTC CASGPPLQGDYGYTF
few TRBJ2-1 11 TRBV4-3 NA TGCGCCAGCAGCAAATACAATGAGCAGTTCTTC CASSKYNEQFF
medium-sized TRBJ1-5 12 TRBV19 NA TGTGCCAGTAGCCTAATCCGCCAGCCCCAGCATTTT CASSLIRQPQHF
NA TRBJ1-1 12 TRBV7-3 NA TGTGCCAGCAGCCAATGGACAGTTGAAGCTTTCTTT CASSQWTVEAFF
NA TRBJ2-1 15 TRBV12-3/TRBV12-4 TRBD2 TGTGCCAGCAACGCCGGGACTAGCGTCATGGATGAGCAGTTCTTC CASNAGTSVMDEQFF
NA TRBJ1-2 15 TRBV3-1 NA TGTGCCAGCAGCCAAGATATGTGGTCCGGAGTTAGCTACACCTTC CASSQDMWSGVSYTF
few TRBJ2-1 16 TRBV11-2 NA TGTGCCAGCAGCCTGTCCGGGACATTGACCTACAATGAGCAGTTCTTC CASSLSGTLTYNEQFF
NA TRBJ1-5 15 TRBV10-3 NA TGTGCCATCAGTGAGTCTGCGACAGAGAATCAGCCCCAGCATTTT CAISESATENQPQHF
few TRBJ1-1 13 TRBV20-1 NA TGCAGTGCCACTGAGGGCGTCGGCACTGAAGCTTTCTTT CSATEGVGTEAFF
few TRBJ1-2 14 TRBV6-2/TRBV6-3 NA TGTGCCAGCAGTTCGCTCGAGGGGCACTATGGCTACACCTTC CASSSLEGHYGYTF
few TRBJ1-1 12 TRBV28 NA TGTGCCAGCAGTTTACCCGGATACAAGGCTTTCTTT CASSLPGYKAFF
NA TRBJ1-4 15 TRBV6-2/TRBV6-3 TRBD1 TGTGCCAGCAGCCAGGCCGGGACAGGCGGCGAAAAACTGTTTTTT CASSQAGTGGEKLFF
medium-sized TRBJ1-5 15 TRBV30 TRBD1 TGTGCCTGGAGTCCCGGACAGGGAAGCAATCAGCCCCAGCATTTT CAWSPGQGSNQPQHF
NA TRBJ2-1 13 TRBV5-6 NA TGTGCCAGCAGCTTGCCGGGGTACAATGAGCAGTTCTTC CASSLPGYNEQFF
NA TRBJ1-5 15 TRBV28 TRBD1 TGTGCCAGCAGCTCCACAGGGGGGAGCAATCGGCCCCAGCATTTT CASSSTGGSNRPQHF
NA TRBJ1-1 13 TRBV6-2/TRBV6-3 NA TGTGCCACCCGGGGGACCATGAACACTGAAGCTTTCTTT CATRGTMNTEAFF
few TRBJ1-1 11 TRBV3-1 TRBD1 TGTGCCAGCAGGGACAGGGATGAAGCTTTCTTT CASRDRDEAFF
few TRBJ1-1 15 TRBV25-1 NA TGTGCCAGCAGTGAATTTGGGACACTTAACACTGAAGCTTTCTTT CASSEFGTLNTEAFF
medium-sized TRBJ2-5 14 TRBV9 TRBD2 TGTGCCAGCAGCCCTTACGGACTAGCGGGGGCCGAGTACTTC CASSPYGLAGAEYF
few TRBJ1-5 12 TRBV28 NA TGTGCCAGCAGTTTAAGGGGTCAGCCCCAGCATTTT CASSLRGQPQHF
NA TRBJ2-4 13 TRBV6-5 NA TGTGCCAGCAGTTCACAGGGCGTGAGCATTCAGTACTTC CASSSQGVSIQYF
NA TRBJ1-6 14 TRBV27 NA TGTGCCAGCACCAAAATAAGGCAGGGATCACCCCTCCACTTT CASTKIRQGSPLHF
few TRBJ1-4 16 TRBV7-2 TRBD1 TGTGCCAGCAGACGAACAGGCACAGGGGGAGGTGAAAAACTGTTTTTT CASRRTGTGGGEKLFF
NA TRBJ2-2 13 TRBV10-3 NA TGTGCCATCAGTGGGGGACTTACCGGGGAGCTGTTTTTT CAISGGLTGELFF
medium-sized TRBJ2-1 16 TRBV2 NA TGTGCCAGCAGTGAAGCGCTTCGGCGAAGGGGGAATGAGCAGTTCTTC CASSEALRRRGNEQFF
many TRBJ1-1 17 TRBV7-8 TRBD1 TGTGCCAGCAGCTTAGTACAGGGGCTGTCGGGTCGCACTGAAGCTTTCTTT CASSLVQGLSGRTEAFF
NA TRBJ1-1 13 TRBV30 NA TGTGCCTGGAGTAAGGGGTTGGACACTGAAGCTTTCTTT CAWSKGLDTEAFF